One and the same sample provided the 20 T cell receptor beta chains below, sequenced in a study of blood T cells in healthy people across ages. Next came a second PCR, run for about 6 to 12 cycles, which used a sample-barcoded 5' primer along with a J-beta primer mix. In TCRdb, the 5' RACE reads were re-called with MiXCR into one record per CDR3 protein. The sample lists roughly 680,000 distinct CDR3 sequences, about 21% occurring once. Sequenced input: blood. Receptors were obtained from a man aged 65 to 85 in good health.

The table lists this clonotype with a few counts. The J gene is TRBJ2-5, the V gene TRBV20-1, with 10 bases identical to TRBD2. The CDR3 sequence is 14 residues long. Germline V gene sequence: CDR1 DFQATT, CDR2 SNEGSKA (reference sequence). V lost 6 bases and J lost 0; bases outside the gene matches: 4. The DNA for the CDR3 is TGCAGTGCCGCAGGGACTAGCGACCAAGAGACCCAGTACTTC. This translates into CSAAGTSDQETQYF.

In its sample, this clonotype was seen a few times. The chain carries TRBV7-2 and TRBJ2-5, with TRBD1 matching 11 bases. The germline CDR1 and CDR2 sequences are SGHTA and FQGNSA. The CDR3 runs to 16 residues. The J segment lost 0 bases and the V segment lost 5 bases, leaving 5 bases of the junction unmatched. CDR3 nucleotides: TGTGCCAGCAGCCCAAGGACAGGGGGCGACCAAGAGACCCAGTACTTC. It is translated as CASSPRTGGDQETQYF.

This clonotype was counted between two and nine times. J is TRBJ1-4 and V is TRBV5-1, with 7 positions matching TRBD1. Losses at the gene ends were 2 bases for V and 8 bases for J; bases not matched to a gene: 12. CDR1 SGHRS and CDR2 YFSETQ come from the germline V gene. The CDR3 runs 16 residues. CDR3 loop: CASSFRRTGLGEKLFF. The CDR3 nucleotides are TGCGCCAGCAGCTTTCGCCGGACAGGATTGGGAGAAAAACTGTTTTTT.

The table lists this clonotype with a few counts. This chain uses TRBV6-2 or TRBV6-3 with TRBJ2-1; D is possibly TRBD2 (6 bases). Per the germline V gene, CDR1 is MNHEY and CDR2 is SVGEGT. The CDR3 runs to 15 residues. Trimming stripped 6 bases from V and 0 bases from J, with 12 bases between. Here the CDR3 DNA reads TGTGCCAGCAGACCGGGGGTGGGCTCCTACAATGAGCAGTTCTTC. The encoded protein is CASRPGVGSYNEQFF.

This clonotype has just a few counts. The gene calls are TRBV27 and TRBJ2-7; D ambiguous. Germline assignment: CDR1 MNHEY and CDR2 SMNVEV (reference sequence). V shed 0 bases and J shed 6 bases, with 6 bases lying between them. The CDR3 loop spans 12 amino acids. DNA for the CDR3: TGTGCCAGCAGTTTATCGATGCGCGAGCAGTACTTC. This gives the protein CASSLSMREQYF.

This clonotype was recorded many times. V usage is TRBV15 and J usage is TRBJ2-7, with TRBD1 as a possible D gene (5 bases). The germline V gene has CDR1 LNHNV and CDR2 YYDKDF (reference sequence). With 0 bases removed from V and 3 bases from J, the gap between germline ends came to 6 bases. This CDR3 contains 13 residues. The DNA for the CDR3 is TGTGCCACCAGCAGAGATAGGGGCTACGAGCAGTACTTC. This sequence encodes CATSRDRGYEQYF.

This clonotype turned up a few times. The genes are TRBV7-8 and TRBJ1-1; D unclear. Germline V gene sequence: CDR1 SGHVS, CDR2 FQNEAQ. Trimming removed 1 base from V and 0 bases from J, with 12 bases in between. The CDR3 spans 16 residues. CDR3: CASSLELGGMNTEAFF. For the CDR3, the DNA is TGTGCCAGCAGCTTAGAATTGGGAGGGATGAACACTGAAGCTTTCTTT.

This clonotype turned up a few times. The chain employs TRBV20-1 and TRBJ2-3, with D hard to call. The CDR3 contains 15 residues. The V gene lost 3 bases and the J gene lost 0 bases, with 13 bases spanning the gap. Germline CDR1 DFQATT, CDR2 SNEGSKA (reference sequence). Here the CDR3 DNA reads TGCAGTGCTAGTCTTCAACGATTAAGCACAGATACGCAGTATTTT. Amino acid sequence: CSASLQRLSTDTQYF.

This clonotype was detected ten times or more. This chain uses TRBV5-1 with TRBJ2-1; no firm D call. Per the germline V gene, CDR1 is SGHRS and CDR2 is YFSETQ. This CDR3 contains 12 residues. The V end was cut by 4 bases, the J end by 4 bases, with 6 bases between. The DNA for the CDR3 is TGCGCCAGCAGCAGAGAATACAATGAGCAGTTCTTC. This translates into CASSREYNEQFF.

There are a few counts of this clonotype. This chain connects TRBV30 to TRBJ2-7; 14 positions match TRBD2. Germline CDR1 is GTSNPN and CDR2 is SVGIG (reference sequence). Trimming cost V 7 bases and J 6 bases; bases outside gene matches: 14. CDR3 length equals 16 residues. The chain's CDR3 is CAYNPGLAGVLSEQYF. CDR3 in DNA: TGTGCCTATAACCCGGGACTAGCGGGAGTTTTATCCGAGCAGTACTTC. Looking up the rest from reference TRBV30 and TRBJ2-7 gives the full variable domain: SQTIHQWPATLVQPVGSPLSLECTVEGTSNPNLYWYRQAAGRGLQLLFYSVGIGQISSEVPQNLSASRPQDRQFILSSKKLLLSDSGFYLCAYNPGLAGVLSEQYFGPGTRLTVT.

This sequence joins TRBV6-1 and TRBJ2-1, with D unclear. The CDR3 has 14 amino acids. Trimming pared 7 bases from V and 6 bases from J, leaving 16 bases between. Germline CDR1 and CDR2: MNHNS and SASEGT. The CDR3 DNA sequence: TGTGCCAGCAAGGTGCGGAAAGAACTCAATGAGCAGTTCTTC. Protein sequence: CASKVRKELNEQFF.

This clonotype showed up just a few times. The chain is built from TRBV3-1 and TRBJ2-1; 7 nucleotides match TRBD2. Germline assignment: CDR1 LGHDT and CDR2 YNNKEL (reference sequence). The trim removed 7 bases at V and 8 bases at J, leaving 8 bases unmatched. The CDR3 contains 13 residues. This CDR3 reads CASNLRAGHEQFF. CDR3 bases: TGTGCCAGCAACCTAAGAGCGGGGCATGAGCAGTTCTTC.

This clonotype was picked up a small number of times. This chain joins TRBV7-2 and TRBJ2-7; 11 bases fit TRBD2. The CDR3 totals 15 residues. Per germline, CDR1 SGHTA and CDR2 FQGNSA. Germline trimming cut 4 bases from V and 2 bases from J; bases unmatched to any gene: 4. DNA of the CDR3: TGTGCCAGCAGCTGGGGACTAGCGGATACCTACGAGCAGTACTTC. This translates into CASSWGLADTYEQYF.

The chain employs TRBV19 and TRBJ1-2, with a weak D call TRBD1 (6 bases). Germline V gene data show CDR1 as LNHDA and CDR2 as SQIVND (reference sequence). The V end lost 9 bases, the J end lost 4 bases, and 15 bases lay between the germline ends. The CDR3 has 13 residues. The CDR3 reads CASRLGGVYGYTF. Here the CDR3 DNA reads TGTGCCAGCCGCTTGGGGGGCGTCTATGGCTACACCTTC. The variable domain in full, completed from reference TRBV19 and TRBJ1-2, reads DGGITQSPKYLFRKEGQNVTLSCEQNLNHDAMYWYRQDPGQGLRLIYYSQIVNDFQKGDIAEGYSVSREKKESFPLTVTSAQKNPTAFYLCASRLGGVYGYTFGSGTRLTVV.

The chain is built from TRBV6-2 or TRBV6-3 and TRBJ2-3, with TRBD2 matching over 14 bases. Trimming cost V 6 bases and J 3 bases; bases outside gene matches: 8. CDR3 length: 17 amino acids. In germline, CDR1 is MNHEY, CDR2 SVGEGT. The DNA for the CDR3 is TGTGCCAGCAGCCACGGACTAGCGGGAGGCGGAACAGATACGCAGTATTTT. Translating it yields CASSHGLAGGGTDTQYF.

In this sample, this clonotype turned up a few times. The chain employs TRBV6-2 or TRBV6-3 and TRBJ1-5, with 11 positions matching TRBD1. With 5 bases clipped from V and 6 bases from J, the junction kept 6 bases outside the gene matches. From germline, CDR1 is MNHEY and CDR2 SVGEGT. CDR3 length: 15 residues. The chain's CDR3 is CASSIPGQGAQPQHF. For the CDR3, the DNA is TGTGCCAGCAGTATCCCCGGACAGGGGGCTCAGCCCCAGCATTTT.

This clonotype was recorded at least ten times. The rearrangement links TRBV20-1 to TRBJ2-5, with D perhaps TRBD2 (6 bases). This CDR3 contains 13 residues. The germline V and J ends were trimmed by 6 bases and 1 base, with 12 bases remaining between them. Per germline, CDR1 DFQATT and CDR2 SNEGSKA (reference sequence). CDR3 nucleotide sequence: TGCAGTGCAGATTCGGGAGTCCAAGAGACCCAGTACTTC. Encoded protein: CSADSGVQETQYF.

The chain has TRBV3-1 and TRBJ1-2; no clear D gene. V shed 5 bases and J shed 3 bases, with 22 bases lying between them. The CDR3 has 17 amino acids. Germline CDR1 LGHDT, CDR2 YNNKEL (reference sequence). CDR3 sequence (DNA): TGTGCCAGCAGCGCAGCGGCGGCGGTCTTGAGGGACTATGGCTACACCTTC. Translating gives CASSAAAAVLRDYGYTF.

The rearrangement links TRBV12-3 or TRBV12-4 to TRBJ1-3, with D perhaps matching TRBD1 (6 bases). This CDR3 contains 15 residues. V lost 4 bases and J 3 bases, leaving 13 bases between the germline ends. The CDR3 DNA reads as TGTGCCAGCAGTTCAGGGGACATAAATGGAAACACCATATATTTT. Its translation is CASSSGDINGNTIYF.

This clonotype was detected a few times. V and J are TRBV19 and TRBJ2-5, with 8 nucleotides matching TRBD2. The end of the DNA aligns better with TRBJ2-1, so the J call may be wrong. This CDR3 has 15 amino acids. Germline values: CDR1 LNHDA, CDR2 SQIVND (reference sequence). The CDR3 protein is CASSTKGLAGDEQFF. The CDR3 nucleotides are TGTGCCAGTAGTACTAAAGGACTAGCTGGCGATGAGCAGTTCTTC.